This TCR beta chain was identified in a study of sequential checkpoint blockade in melanoma. Germline V gene data show CDR1 as MNHEY and CDR2 as SVGAGI. The germline V and J ends were trimmed by 6 bases and 5 bases, with 16 bases remaining between them. The CDR3 loop spans 14 amino acids. Regarding treatment: randomized to nivolumab then ipilimumab (arm A) or the reverse (arm B). PBMC sorting kept live CD3+CD8+ cells without CD19 or CD56. Sequencing used immunoSEQ multiplex PCR; TCRdb keeps in-frame clones, though not all of them. The sample has 9,500 to 15,000 clones; 70% to 85% are singletons. This receptor was identified in a human donor with melanoma. The sequencing here drew on CD8+ T cells sorted from blood (inferred from file names), taken from a patient given nivolumab and ipilimumab in sequence. The J gene is TRBJ2-5, the V gene TRBV6-5; D is perhaps TRBD1 (6 bases). Here the CDR3 reads CASRTPGAEETQYF. CDR3 in DNA: TGTGCCAGCAGGACCCCAGGGGCGGAGGAGACCCAGTACTTC.